This TCR beta chain appears in the sequencing data of a study of T cells in localized non-small cell lung cancer. Assay used: immunoSEQ multiplex PCR; TCRdb lists only in-frame clones, some missing. Of tens of thousands of clones in the sample, approximately 90% were seen once. Study-level points and caveats: It was uninvolved adjacent lung that showed the highest T cell clonality, exceeding tumor. A median roughly 57 of the top 100 tumor clones appeared in adjacent lung.

Notes on this clone: Its target is unknown.

V was clipped by 3 bases and J by 0 bases; unmatched bases: 2. The CDR3 length is 14 residues. CDR1 is SGHNT, CDR2 YYREEE, per germline (reference sequence). The source of this sequence is a male donor at least 60 years old with stage II lung adenocarcinoma. The rearrangement uses TRBV5-4 and TRBJ1-2, with 7 bases that match TRBD1. Sequenced here: peripheral blood mononuclear cells, sampled before any cancer treatment. CDR3 protein: CASSWGQSNYGYTF. The DNA for the CDR3 is TGTGCCAGCAGCTGGGGACAGTCTAACTATGGCTACACCTTC.